This passage covers 21 T cell receptor beta chains from one sample sequenced in a study of blood T cell repertoires in COVID-19. Generated by immunoSEQ multiplex PCR, the TCRdb table keeps only in-frame clones and is missing some. The sample has over 200,000 clones, roughly four fifths seen once. The sample taken for sequencing was peripheral blood. The receptor set was obtained from a woman between 40 and 55 years old with acute or convalescent COVID-19.

The rearrangement uses TRBV12-3 or TRBV12-4 and TRBJ1-1; D is undetermined. Trimming pared 1 base from V and 4 bases from J, leaving 7 bases between. This CDR3 has 13 amino acids. For the CDR3, the DNA is TGTGCCAGCAGTTTAGGCGCGGGCACTGAAGCTTTCTTT. Protein sequence: CASSLGAGTEAFF.

This sequence joins TRBV7-8 and TRBJ1-1; perhaps TRBD1 as D (6 bases). The germline V gene encodes CDR1 SGHVS and CDR2 FQNEAQ. Trimming took off 5 bases at V and 3 bases at J, with 16 bases between the two ends. The CDR3 is made up of 15 amino acids. CDR3 bases: TGTGCCAGCAGCAAAAACAGGGAGACGGACACTGAAGCTTTCTTT. Protein sequence: CASSKNRETDTEAFF.

This chain uses TRBV5-1 with TRBJ2-3; 13 positions agree with TRBD2. This CDR3 has 17 residues. Germline CDR1 SGHRS, CDR2 YFSETQ. The ends lost 4 bases at V and 3 bases at J; junction bases unmatched: 8. The CDR3 bases are TGCGCCAGCAGCATGGAGGGACTAGCGGGACCGACAGATACGCAGTATTTT. This gives the protein CASSMEGLAGPTDTQYF. The complete variable domain, with remaining parts taken from reference TRBV5-1 and TRBJ2-3, reads KAGVTQTPRYLIKTRGQQVTLSCSPISGHRSVSWYQQTPGQGLQFLFEYFSETQRNKGNFPGRFSGRQFSNSRSEMNVSTLELGDSALYLCASSMEGLAGPTDTQYFGPGTRLTVL.

In its sample, this clone was seen once. The chain employs TRBV29-1 and TRBJ1-1, with D perhaps TRBD1 (5 bases). Germline V gene sequence: CDR1 SQVTM, CDR2 ANQGSEA. V was pared by 1 base and J by 6 bases, with 15 bases between. The CDR3 is 14 residues long. In DNA, the CDR3 is TGCAGCGTTGAAGCCGACAGAACGAGCGCTGAAGCTTTCTTT. Its protein is CSVEADRTSAEAFF.

This clone was picked up one time. The J gene is TRBJ1-5, the V gene TRBV6-5, with TRBD1 as a possible D gene (5 bases). This CDR3 has 15 amino acids. The ends were cut back, 6 bases at V and 4 bases at J, with 16 bases in the middle. Germline CDR1 and CDR2: MNHEY and SVGAGI. CDR3 sequence (DNA): TGTGCCAGCAGAAAAACCGGACACTTAAATCAGCCCCAGCATTTT. It is translated as CASRKTGHLNQPQHF.

This clone has a count of ten or more. The chain uses TRBV11-3 and TRBJ1-4; D is perhaps TRBD1 (5 bases). CDR3 length: 15 residues. Trimming left V 6 bases short and J 8 bases short, with 19 bases between. Germline CDR1 SGHNT, CDR2 YENEEA. The CDR3 spells CASSRKGMRGEKLFF. CDR3 sequence (DNA): TGTGCCAGCAGTCGTAAGGGCATGCGGGGGGAAAAACTGTTTTTT.

The chain carries TRBV5-6 and TRBJ2-7; TRBD1 matches at 8 bases. The CDR3 covers 15 residues. J gave up 5 bases and V 1 base, and 8 bases lay outside the gene matches. Germline CDR1 SGHDT, CDR2 YYEEEE. CDR3 DNA sequence: TGTGCCAGCAGCTTGATCAGGACAGGGCACCACGAGCAGTACTTC. Translated: CASSLIRTGHHEQYF.

This rearrangement joins TRBV6-5 to TRBJ1-3; D gene uncertain. V dropped 4 bases and J dropped 2 bases, with 6 bases sitting between them. This CDR3 contains 13 residues. From germline, CDR1 is MNHEY and CDR2 SVGAGI. This chain's CDR3 is CASSSVTGNTIYF. The DNA of the CDR3 is TGTGCCAGCAGTTCGGTGACTGGAAACACCATATATTTT.

The chain employs TRBV4-2 and TRBJ2-7; 9 bases align to TRBD2. V shed 0 bases, J shed 0 bases, and the junction held 9 bases outside the gene matches. CDR3 length equals 18 residues. CDR1 is LGHNA, CDR2 YNFKEQ, per germline. In DNA form, the CDR3 reads TGTGCCAGCAGCCAAGATGGTGGCGGGGGGGCTGTCTCCTACGAGCAGTACTTC. It translates to CASSQDGGGGAVSYEQYF.

As for this clone: At one end the junction does not follow the germline gene, possibly because of a read error. The rearrangement links TRBV30 to TRBJ2-4, with D perhaps TRBD2 (7 bases). CDR1 and CDR2 from the germline V gene are GTSNPN and SVGIG (reference sequence). The CDR3 is made up of 15 amino acids. Written as DNA, the CDR3 is TGTGCCTGGCGTGTACGGGGGGCGGGGGAAAACATTCAGTACTTC. Its protein is CAWRVRGAGENIQYF. The whole variable domain, filled in from reference TRBV30 and TRBJ2-4, reads SQTIHQWPATLVQPVGSPLSLECTVEGTSNPNLYWYRQAAGRGLQLLFYSVGIGQISSEVPQNLSASRPQDRQFILSSKKLLLSDSGFYLCAWRVRGAGENIQYFGAGTRLSVL.

This clone was observed a handful of times. The chain carries TRBV29-1 and TRBJ1-2; D remains ambiguous. V was clipped by 0 bases and J by 6 bases, with 14 bases between them. This CDR3 has 14 residues. Germline V gene sequence: CDR1 SQVTM, CDR2 ANQGSEA. CDR3 loop: CSVEDRGIGDGYTF. In nucleotides, the CDR3 is TGCAGCGTTGAAGATCGCGGGATAGGCGATGGCTACACCTTC.

This sequence joins TRBV7-9 and TRBJ2-1, with a weak D call TRBD1 (6 bases). CDR1 is SEHNR, CDR2 FQNEAQ, per germline (reference sequence). CDR3 length equals 16 residues. Deletions cut 5 bases from V and 6 bases from J, with 20 bases between. CDR3 protein: CASSPQGTQRGNEQFF. The CDR3 DNA is TGTGCCAGCAGCCCCCAGGGGACCCAAAGGGGCAATGAGCAGTTCTTC.

This chain joins TRBV27 and TRBJ2-7; TRBD1 matches 9 bases. The CDR3 runs to 15 residues. Germline V CDR1 and CDR2: MNHEY, SMNVEV (reference sequence). The trim removed 5 bases at V and 2 bases at J, leaving 7 bases unmatched. The DNA of the CDR3 is TGTGCCAGCAGTCCAGGACAGGGGCGCCCCTACGAGCAGTACTTC. This codes for CASSPGQGRPYEQYF.

This chain links TRBV14 with TRBJ2-7, with TRBD1 identical over 9 bases. V shed 2 bases and J 4 bases; nucleotides not matched to a gene: 9. The CDR3 contains 16 residues. Germline V gene data show CDR1 as SGHDN and CDR2 as FVKESK. In nucleotides, the CDR3 is TGTGCCAGCAGCCAAAGGTCGGGGACAGGGCTATACGAGCAGTACTTC. Translating it yields CASSQRSGTGLYEQYF.

This sequence joins TRBV13 and TRBJ2-5; D ambiguous. The CDR3 totals 17 residues. Trimming took off 4 bases at V and 5 bases at J, with 23 bases between the two ends. The germline V gene has CDR1 PRHDT and CDR2 FYEKMQ (reference sequence). Here the CDR3 reads CASSSIRLTVAPETQYF. CDR3 in DNA: TGTGCCAGCAGCTCGATAAGACTCACGGTAGCCCCCGAGACCCAGTACTTC.

J is TRBJ1-2 and V is TRBV6-5, with TRBD1 matching 8 bases. V dropped 6 bases and J dropped 2; count of bases not matched to a gene: 5. CDR1 is MNHEY and CDR2 is SVGAGI in the germline V gene. This CDR3 is built from 14 residues. The CDR3 loop is CASSKTGGNYGYTF. CDR3 DNA: TGTGCCAGCAGCAAAACAGGGGGGAACTATGGCTACACCTTC.

V usage is TRBV18 and J usage is TRBJ2-3, with D possibly being TRBD1 (6 bases). The CDR3 extends over 17 amino acids. V gave up 3 bases and J gave up 3 bases, with 19 bases separating them. Germline CDR1 and CDR2: KGHSH and LQKENI. The CDR3 is CASSPRTVGSGTDTQYF. CDR3 nucleotides: TGTGCCAGCTCACCCCGGACAGTGGGATCTGGGACAGATACGCAGTATTTT.

A few counts support this clone. This sequence joins TRBV5-8 and TRBJ2-5; no clear D. CDR1 and CDR2 from the germline V gene are SGHTS and YDEGEE. The V and J ends lost 0 bases and 0 bases respectively, with 6 bases between them. The CDR3 sequence is 14 residues long. The CDR3 sequence: CASSLVEYQETQYF. The CDR3 region has the DNA TGTGCCAGCAGCTTGGTAGAGTACCAAGAGACCCAGTACTTC.

The V call is TRBV7-2, the J call TRBJ2-7; D perhaps matches TRBD2 (5 bases). Germline loops: CDR1 SGHTA, CDR2 FQGNSA. Trimming shortened V by 5 bases and J by 7 bases, and 21 bases separated the two germline ends. The CDR3 contains 15 residues. CDR3 residues: CASSPHPVGSGEQYF. The CDR3 coding sequence is TGTGCCAGCAGCCCACACCCGGTAGGGTCGGGAGAGCAGTACTTC.

J is TRBJ2-3 and V is TRBV5-1, with D tentatively TRBD2 (5 bases). This CDR3 contains 15 residues. Germline V gene sequence: CDR1 SGHRS, CDR2 YFSETQ. V gave up 3 bases and J gave up 0 bases, with 11 bases separating them. This chain's CDR3 is CASSSGLPSTDTQYF. The CDR3 DNA sequence: TGCGCCAGCAGCTCCGGACTCCCTAGCACAGATACGCAGTATTTT.

The rearrangement uses TRBV10-3 and TRBJ1-4, with 11 bases lining up with TRBD1. V gave up 1 base and J gave up 7 bases; unmatched junction bases: 5. The germline V gene encodes CDR1 ENHRY and CDR2 SYGVKD. The CDR3 runs 16 residues. The CDR3 DNA is TGTGCCATCAGTGAGTTTGTAGGACAGGGGGCTGAAAAACTGTTTTTT. Amino acid sequence: CAISEFVGQGAEKLFF.